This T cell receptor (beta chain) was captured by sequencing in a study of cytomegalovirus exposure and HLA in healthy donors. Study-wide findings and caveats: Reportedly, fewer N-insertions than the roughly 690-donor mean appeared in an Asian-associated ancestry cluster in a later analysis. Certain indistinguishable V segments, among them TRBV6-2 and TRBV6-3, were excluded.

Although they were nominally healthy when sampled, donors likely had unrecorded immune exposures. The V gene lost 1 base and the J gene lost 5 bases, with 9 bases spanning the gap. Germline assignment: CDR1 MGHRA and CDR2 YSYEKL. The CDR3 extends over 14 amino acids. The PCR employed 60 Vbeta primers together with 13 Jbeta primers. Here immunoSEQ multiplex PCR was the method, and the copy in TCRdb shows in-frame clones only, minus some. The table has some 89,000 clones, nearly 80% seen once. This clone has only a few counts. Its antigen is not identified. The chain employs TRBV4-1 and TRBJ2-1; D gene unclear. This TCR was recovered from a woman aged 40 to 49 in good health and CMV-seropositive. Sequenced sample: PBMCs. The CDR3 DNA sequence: TGCGCCAGCAGCCAAGTGGTAGTCGACAATGAGCAGTTCTTC. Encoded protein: CASSQVVVDNEQFF.